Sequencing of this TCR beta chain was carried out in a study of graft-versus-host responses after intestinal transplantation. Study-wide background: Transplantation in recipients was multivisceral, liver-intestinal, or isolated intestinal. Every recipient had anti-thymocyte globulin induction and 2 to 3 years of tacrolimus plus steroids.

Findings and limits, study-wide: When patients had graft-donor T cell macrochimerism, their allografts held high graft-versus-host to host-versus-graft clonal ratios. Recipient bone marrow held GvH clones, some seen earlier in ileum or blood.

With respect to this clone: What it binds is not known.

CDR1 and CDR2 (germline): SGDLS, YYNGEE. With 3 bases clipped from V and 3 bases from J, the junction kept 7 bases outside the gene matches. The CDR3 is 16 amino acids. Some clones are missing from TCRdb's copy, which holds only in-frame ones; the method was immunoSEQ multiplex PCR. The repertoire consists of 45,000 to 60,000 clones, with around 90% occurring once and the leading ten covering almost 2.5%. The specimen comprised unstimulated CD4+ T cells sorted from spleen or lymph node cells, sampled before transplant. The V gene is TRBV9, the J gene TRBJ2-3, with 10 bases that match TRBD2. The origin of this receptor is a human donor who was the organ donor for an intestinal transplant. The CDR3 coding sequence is TGTGCCAGCAGCGGCCCACTAGCGGGGATAACAGATACGCAGTATTTT. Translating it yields CASSGPLAGITDTQYF.